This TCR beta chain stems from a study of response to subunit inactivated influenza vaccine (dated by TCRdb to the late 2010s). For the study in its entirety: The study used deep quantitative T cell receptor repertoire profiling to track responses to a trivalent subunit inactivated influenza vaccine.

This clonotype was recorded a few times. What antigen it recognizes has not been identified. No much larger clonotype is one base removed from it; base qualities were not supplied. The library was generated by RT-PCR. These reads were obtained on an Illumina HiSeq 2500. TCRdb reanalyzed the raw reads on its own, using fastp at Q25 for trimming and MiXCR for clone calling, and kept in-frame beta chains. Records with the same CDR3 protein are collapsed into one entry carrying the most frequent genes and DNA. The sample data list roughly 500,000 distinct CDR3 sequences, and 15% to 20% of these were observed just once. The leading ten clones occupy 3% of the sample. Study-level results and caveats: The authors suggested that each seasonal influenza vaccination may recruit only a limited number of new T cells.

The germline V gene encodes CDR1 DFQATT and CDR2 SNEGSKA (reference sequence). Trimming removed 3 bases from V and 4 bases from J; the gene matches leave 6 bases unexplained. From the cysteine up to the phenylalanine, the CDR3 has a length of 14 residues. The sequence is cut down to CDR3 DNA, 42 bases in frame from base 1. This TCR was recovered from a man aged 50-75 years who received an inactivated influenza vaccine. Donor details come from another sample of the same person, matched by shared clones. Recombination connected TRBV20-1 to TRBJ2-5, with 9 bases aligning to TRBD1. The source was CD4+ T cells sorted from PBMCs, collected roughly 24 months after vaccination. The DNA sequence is TGCAGTGCTAGGAGGGACAGGGTCGCAGAGACCCAGTACTTC. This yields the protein CSARRDRVAETQYF.